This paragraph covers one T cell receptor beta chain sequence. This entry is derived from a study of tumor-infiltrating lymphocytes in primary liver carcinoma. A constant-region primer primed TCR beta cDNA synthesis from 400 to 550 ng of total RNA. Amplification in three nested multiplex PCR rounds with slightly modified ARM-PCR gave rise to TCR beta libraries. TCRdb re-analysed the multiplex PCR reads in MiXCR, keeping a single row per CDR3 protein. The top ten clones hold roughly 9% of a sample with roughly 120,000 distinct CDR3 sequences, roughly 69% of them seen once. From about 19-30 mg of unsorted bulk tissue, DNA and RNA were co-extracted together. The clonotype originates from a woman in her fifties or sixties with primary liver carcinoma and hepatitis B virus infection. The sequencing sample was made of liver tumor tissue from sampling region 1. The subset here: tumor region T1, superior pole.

CDR3 bases: TGCGCCAGCACCTCTGACAGGGGAGTGGGTACTGAAGCTTTCTTT. It encodes CASTSDRGVGTEAFF. The chain links TRBV5-1 to TRBJ1-1; 8 nucleotides align to TRBD1. The germline V gene has CDR1 SGHRS and CDR2 YFSETQ. V shed 6 bases, J shed 5 bases, and the junction held 12 bases outside the gene matches. The CDR3 consists of 15 residues. Looking up the rest from reference TRBV5-1 and TRBJ1-1 gives the full variable domain: KAGVTQTPRYLIKTRGQQVTLSCSPISGHRSVSWYQQTPGQGLQFLFEYFSETQRNKGNFPGRFSGRQFSNSRSEMNVSTLELGDSALYLCASTSDRGVGTEAFFGQGTRLTVV.